This paragraph reports one T cell receptor (beta chain). A few counts support this clone. Its antigen is unknown. The input lacks base qualities; no much larger clone sits a single base away. This specimen belongs to a study of cytomegalovirus exposure and HLA in healthy donors (dated by TCRdb to the late 2010s). As for the study more broadly: In an earlier analysis of 550 to 750 of the donors, under 300 Gb of sequence data and roughly 100 million unique TCR beta sequences from 150 million to 200 million T cells were reported. About 280 gigabases of sequencing data and around 85 million unique TCR sequences made up an early release that covered 500 to 650 HLA-typed donors. Of the roughly 390 genotyped donors, 65% to 90% were placed in the genetic ancestry cluster associated with self-reported Caucasian donors. The aim of the study was to test whether cataloging public T cell receptors could identify signatures of past pathogen exposure. Using immunosequencing, the study profiled T cell repertoires from 500 to 800 subjects and related those repertoires to cytomegalovirus serostatus. In addition to the first cohort of 666 subjects, a separate validation cohort of 100 to 150 different subjects was used. To predict cytomegalovirus infection status, the study brought together high-throughput TCR immunosequencing, statistical association of individual TCRs with disease status, and machine learning. A later analysis re-analyzed previously published TCR beta repertoires from 550 to 700 donors and added high-resolution HLA genotyping to study TCR occurrence patterns. Rather than drawing on any new phenotypic data, the later analysis identified candidate immune exposures from TCR beta sequences and the way those sequences occurred across donors. In an earlier analysis of around 540 of the donors, high-throughput TCR beta sequencing was used to judge whether each TCR beta V gene segment behaved as functional or pseudogenic. Alongside the repertoire data, information on donor age, sex, ethnicity and CMV serostatus was compiled. In a later genetic analysis, genome-wide SNP genotypes for about 55% of the roughly 700 donors were used, and that subset was treated as a discovery cohort. All discovery cohort repertoires had been generated on a single sequencing platform. HLA typing covered class I and class II loci at four-digit resolution. The number of typed donors differed by locus: about 620-640 for A, B, C, DRB1 and DQB1; 522 for DQA1; over 600 for DPA1; and around 470 for DPB1. Because of strong linkage in the cohort, 5 or 6 DR-DQ haplotypes were treated as single units for association and clustering. Among over 350 genotyped donors of the cohort, an average of about 240,000 unique TCR beta nucleotide sequences were sequenced per donor, roughly a sixth of them non-productive.

The library relied on the immunoSEQ multiplex PCR assay. For the multiplex PCR, a mixture combining 60 forward primers for TCR Vbeta segments and 13 reverse primers for TCR Jbeta segments was used. The CDR3 region of rearranged TCR beta genes was amplified from genomic DNA with a multiplex PCR assay. The amplified TCR beta libraries were sequenced on the Illumina HiSeq System as 87-base-pair reads. Turning to the authors' computational methods: A later analysis tallied some 79 million unique TCR beta chains across the 666 repertoires, and about 12 million of those chains were shared by two or more donors. To remove PCR and sequencing errors, raw reads were error-corrected and collapsed into unique sequences using a nearest-neighbor algorithm that merged closely related sequences. Alignment of CDR3 sequences to IMGT reference sequences was used to assign V, D and J gene segments. Each retained sequence needed at least a six-nucleotide match to both a V gene segment and a J gene segment. A rearrangement was called productive if the CDR3 had no stop codons and remained in frame with V and J, and every other rearrangement was called non-productive. CDR3 was defined by IMGT convention, running from the second conserved V-encoded cysteine to the conserved J-encoded phenylalanine. Sequences without an unambiguous match to a single V gene segment were excluded from the earlier analysis of approximately 600 of the donors. An earlier analysis of 587 of the donors called V segments functional above 56.7% productive rearrangements and segregating when the between-donor standard deviation exceeded 5%. To diagnose cytomegalovirus status from the catalog of TCR beta chain sequences, a statistical classification framework was built. V and J gene assignment, in a later analysis, came from comparing TCR nucleotide sequences with IMGT/GENE-DB human TR gene sequences. Using the TCRdist pipeline, a later analysis assigned CDR3 sequences along with most-parsimonious VDJ recombination scenarios. A later analysis defined each TCR beta chain by its CDR3 amino acid sequence plus V-gene family, and excluded reads lacking a unique V-gene family. To address suspected cross-contamination and a sequencing artifact, a later analysis removed around 590 highly shared, low-generation-probability nucleotide sequences. A later analysis calculated a clonal expansion index for each public chain from normalized within-repertoire ranks of inferred template counts. A later analysis computed generation probabilities with a VDJ recombination model fitted to out-of-frame rearrangements, and checked the results against IGoR. A later analysis scored TCR-TCR, TCR-HLA and TCR-CMV co-occurrence with hypergeometric tests, applying a repertoire-size bias correction to TCR pairs. False discovery rates were estimated in a later analysis by permuting HLA or CMV assignments 20 times. In a later analysis, co-occurring TCRs were grouped using DBSCAN, and TCRdist sequence similarity was added for clustering within HLA-allele-positive subsets. Repertoires with fewer than 30,000 or more than 120,000 public chains, plus five repertoires with anomalous nucleotide sharing, were excluded from co-occurrence clustering. In its TCRdb copy, this immuneACCESS table keeps in-frame sequences only and misses some clones. Where compared with another copy, unresolved V genes explain less than half of these, and the others have no known cause. V and J calls and clone size follow that table, whereas D and trimming were derived from the DNA. Here the sample has around 150,000 clones; about 80% occur a single time. In total, the top ten clones hold about 5% of the sample.

The cohort comprised several hundred healthy bone marrow donors. At the time of sampling, every cohort member was nominally healthy, though immune exposures that went unrecorded were likely present. The donor tested CMV seronegative and was one of the 352 seronegative cohort members. Each donor provided a peripheral blood sample, and peripheral blood mononuclear cells were used for TCR beta sequencing. The Qiagen DNeasy Blood Extraction Kit was used to extract genomic DNA from the blood cell samples. General conclusions and limits of the study: In vitro tests confirmed that three of the cytomegalovirus-associated TCR beta chains recognize cytomegalovirus antigens. Several of the top co-occurrence clusters appeared to be linked to parvovirus B19, influenza, CMV and Epstein-Barr virus, according to a later analysis. According to a later analysis, most CMV-associated TCR beta chains appeared to be HLA-restricted, and the HLA associations seemed to be driven largely by CMV exposure. At a false discovery rate of 0.05, a later analysis linked about 17,000 TCR beta sequences to specific HLA alleles. Strong co-occurrence of HLA alleles, especially DR and DQ, made assigning TCR associations to individual alleles difficult. Because counts were too low, about 18 rarely observed V segments, including chromosome 9 orphons, were excluded from the earlier analysis of several hundred of the donors. The classifier was reported to diagnose cytomegalovirus status with high specificity and sensitivity in both the original cohort and the validation cohort. CMV serostatus was the only immune exposure information available for the cohort. According to a later analysis, TCR association rates differed among HLA loci, with DRB1 alleles showing the most associated TCRs and HLA-C alleles showing the fewest. Linkage disequilibrium might explain the correlated functional status among segregating V segments, but an unknown experimental factor could not be ruled out. A later genetic analysis reported fewer N-insertions in productive TCRs among donors in an Asian-associated ancestry cluster than the roughly 720-donor mean. Compared with equally common non-associated chains, HLA-associated TCR beta chains in a later analysis were more clonally expanded and had lower generation probabilities. A cluster of highly shared sequence variants was judged likely to represent a technical artifact of the sequencing pipeline. Some IMGT-functional V segments, including TRBV6-2 and TRBV6-3, could not be distinguished by the 87-base-pair reads and were therefore excluded. Because HLA typing was unavailable for some donors at each locus, only the typed subset was used in association tests. In the study, some 180 TCR beta chains were listed as associated with cytomegalovirus. A further reported finding was that TCR beta sequences accurately predicted the HLA-A and HLA-B alleles for most subjects in the first cohort. According to the authors, the approach could potentially be generalized to other disease states and immunological phenotypes. Sequencing depth was assumed to be roughly uniform across donors in the presence/absence analyses, though that assumption may not hold. V-gene and J-gene trimming of TCR beta chains was associated with a missense DCLRE1C variant in a later genetic analysis, and the association was replicated in an independent cohort. In an earlier analysis of 587 of the donors, most TCR beta V segments appeared in productive rearrangements about 87% or about 30% of the time, broadly matching IMGT annotations. Most TCR sequences were observed very rarely across donors, whereas some public TCRs were present in many individuals. In this cohort, only TCR beta chains were sequenced, and detectable features were limited by the absence of alpha or paired-chain data.

Per the germline V gene, SQVTM is the CDR1 and ANQGSEA is the CDR2. V ends up 6 bases short and J 4 bases short, with an unmatched junction base count of 8. From the cysteine up to the phenylalanine, the CDR3 has a length of 14 residues. Only the CDR3 DNA is retained, 42 bases long and in frame from the first base. The chain uses TRBV29-1 and TRBJ2-2; TRBD1 matches 7 bases in the middle. Sequenced sample: PBMCs. The receptor's source is a male donor in good health and CMV-seronegative. The nucleotides read TGCAGCGTGGGGACCAGGACAGGCACCGGGGAGCTGTTTTTT. The resulting protein is CSVGTRTGTGELFF.